A selection of T cell receptor beta chains follows, all from one sample in a study of shared clonotypes between healthy human individuals. Libraries were prepared by immunoSEQ multiplex PCR; TCRdb keeps only in-frame clonotypes and omits some of them. The sample has about 980,000 clones, approximately 76% seen once; the top ten hold about 1.5%. Sequences were obtained from memory CD4+ T cells sorted from blood. The receptors come from a man between 18 and 29 years old in good health. Each CDR3 is given without its conserved first and last residue. The order of the fields is V gene, D gene, J gene, CDR3 length, CDR3 protein. A D gene is named only where the DNA matches it firmly.

TRBV5-1,.,TRBJ1-1,12,ASSSDGGNTEAF
TRBV7-9,TRBD1,TRBJ2-5,17,ASSLEYGTGLSNGQTQY
TRBV29-1,TRBD2,TRBJ2-1,10,SVVGSGATQF
TRBV4-3,TRBD2,TRBJ2-3,17,ASSQDPSSGSMRPDTQY
TRBV4-1,TRBD2,TRBJ2-3,13,ASSSWGGDTDTQY
TRBV27,.,TRBJ2-3,15,ASSLRGAVRSTDTQY
TRBV5-1,.,TRBJ2-7,12,ASSFGGKPYEQY
TRBV30,TRBD1,TRBJ1-1,13,AWRDRGRYNTEAF
TRBV9,TRBD1,TRBJ2-7,13,ASSLGTGGVYEQY
TRBV10-3,TRBD2,TRBJ2-3,14,AISESGLAGRDTQY
TRBV2,TRBD1,TRBJ1-5,12,ASSADRVNQPQH
TRBV7-2,.,TRBJ2-7,9,ASSLQSEQY
TRBV11-2,TRBD1,TRBJ1-1,14,ASSLARAGGGTEAF
TRBV2,TRBD1,TRBJ2-3,16,ASFQGQVVRGATDTQY
TRBV2,.,TRBJ1-2,9,ATNARVPYT
TRBV29-1,.,TRBJ2-6,10,SVVAGANVLT
TRBV6-5,TRBD1,TRBJ2-7,13,ASTVGQGASYEQY
TRBV29-1,.,TRBJ2-6,13,SANWGGSGANVLT
TRBV19,.,TRBJ2-6,13,ATEELGAGANVLT
TRBV7-7,TRBD2,TRBJ2-1,13,ASSLGLAGADEQF
TRBV7-9,.,TRBJ1-2,13,ASSQTDLLSGGYT
TRBV5-4,TRBD2,TRBJ2-2,14,ASSLIAGAYTGELF
TRBV7-2,TRBD1,TRBJ2-7,14,ASSLEGQGFPYEQY
TRBV28,TRBD2,TRBJ2-5,13,ASKIGGAGGETQY
TRBV6-1,.,TRBJ1-5,11,ASIRGSNQPQH
TRBV6-6,.,TRBJ1-1,11,ASSYSFNTEAF
TRBV5-1,.,TRBJ2-7,12,ASSPGGQSSEQY
TRBV9,.,TRBJ1-3,14,ASSARDYDSGNTIY
TRBV27,.,TRBJ1-5,13,ASSFRGGSNQPQH
TRBV9,TRBD2,TRBJ2-5,13,ASSVGGRAGETQY
TRBV10-2,.,TRBJ2-2,13,ASRNLEANTGELF
TRBV30,.,TRBJ2-5,9,AWSYGETQY
TRBV4-3,TRBD1,TRBJ1-2,12,ASSYQTGNYGYT
TRBV7-2,.,TRBJ1-2,13,ASSLGQGNYYGYT
TRBV27,.,TRBJ1-1,15,ASSSTGRGQLNTEAF
TRBV4-2,.,TRBJ1-1,11,ASSLGMNTEAF
TRBV6-5,.,TRBJ1-6,14,ASSYLDSSYNSPLH
TRBV18,TRBD2,TRBJ2-7,14,ASSPKGLAGTYEQY
TRBV10-1,.,TRBJ2-3,12,ASRSGFSTDTQY
TRBV29-1,TRBD1,TRBJ2-6,10,SAGQGTNVLT
TRBV30,TRBD2,TRBJ2-7,12,AWNRWGLAAEQY
TRBV29-1,TRBD1,TRBJ2-1,11,SVGTGGGNEQF
TRBV5-6,TRBD1,TRBJ2-7,12,ASTSDRGSYEQY
TRBV10-3,TRBD1,TRBJ2-5,13,AISAPGQGQETQY
TRBV2,.,TRBJ1-3,14,ASSEDQGLGGNTIY
TRBV5-6,.,TRBJ2-3,13,ASSLGGISTDTQY
TRBV7-9,TRBD2,TRBJ2-4,13,ASSLLAGGINIQY
TRBV5-1,.,TRBJ2-3,13,ASSGGGVGTDTQY
TRBV5-1,TRBD2,TRBJ2-5,15,ASSTTGLAGNQETQY
TRBV28,.,TRBJ1-5,13,ASSLRGGGSQPQH
TRBV2,.,TRBJ1-1,12,ASSPQGLDTEAF
TRBV9,.,TRBJ2-1,14,ASSPAPRTDYNEQF
TRBV30,.,.,12,AWSNRDGSYEQY
TRBV12-5,TRBD2,TRBJ2-2,13,ASGYTGGVTGELF